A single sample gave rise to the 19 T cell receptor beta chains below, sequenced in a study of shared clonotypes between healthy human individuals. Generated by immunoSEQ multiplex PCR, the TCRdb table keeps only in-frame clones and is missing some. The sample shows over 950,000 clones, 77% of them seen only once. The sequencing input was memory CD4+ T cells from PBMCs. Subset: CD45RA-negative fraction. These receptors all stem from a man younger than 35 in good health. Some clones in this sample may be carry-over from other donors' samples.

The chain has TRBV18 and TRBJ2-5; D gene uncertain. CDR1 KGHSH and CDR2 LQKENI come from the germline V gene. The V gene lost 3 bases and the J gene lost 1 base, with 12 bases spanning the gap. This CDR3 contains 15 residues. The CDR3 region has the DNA TGTGCCAGCTCACCCCGGAGTTTATCCCAAGAGACCCAGTACTTC. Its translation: CASSPRSLSQETQYF.

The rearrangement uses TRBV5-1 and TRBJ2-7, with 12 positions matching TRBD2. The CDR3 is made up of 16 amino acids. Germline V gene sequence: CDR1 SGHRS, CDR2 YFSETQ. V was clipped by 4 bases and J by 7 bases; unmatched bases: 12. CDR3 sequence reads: CASSVTLAGGPEEQYF. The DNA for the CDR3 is TGCGCCAGCAGCGTGACTCTAGCGGGAGGGCCGGAGGAGCAGTACTTC.

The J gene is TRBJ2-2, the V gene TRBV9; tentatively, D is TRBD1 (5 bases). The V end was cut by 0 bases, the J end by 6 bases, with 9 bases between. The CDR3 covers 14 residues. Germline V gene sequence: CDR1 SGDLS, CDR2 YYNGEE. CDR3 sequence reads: CASSVVRQPGELFF. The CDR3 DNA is TGTGCCAGCAGCGTAGTAAGACAGCCCGGGGAGCTGTTTTTT.

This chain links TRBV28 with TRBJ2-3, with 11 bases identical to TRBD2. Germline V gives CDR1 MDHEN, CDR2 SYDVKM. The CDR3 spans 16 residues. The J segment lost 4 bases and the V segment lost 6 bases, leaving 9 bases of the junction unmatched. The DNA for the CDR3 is TGTGCCAGCAGCCCAATTAGCGGGAGGGCCCCAGATACGCAGTATTTT. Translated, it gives CASSPISGRAPDTQYF.

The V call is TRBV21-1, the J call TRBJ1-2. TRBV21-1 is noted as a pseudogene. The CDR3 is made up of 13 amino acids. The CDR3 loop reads CASSKQGRPGYTF. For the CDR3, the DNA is TGTGCCAGCAGCAAACAGGGGAGGCCGGGCTACACCTTC.

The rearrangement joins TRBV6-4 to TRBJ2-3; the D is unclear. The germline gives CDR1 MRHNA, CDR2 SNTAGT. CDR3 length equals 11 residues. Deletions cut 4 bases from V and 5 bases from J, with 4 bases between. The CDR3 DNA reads TGTGCCAGCAGTGTTGGAGATACGCAGTATTTT. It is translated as CASSVGDTQYF.

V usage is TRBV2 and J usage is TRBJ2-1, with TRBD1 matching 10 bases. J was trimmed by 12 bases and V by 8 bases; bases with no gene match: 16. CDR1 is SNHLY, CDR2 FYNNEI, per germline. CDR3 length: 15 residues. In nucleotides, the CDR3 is TGTGCCAGCCAGAGAGACAGGGGGCTCTCACAGGGGCAGTTCTTC. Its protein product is CASQRDRGLSQGQFF.

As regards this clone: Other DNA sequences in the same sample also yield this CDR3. This CDR3 is CASSYSGREETQYF. The CDR3 bases are TGTGCCAGCAGTTACAGCGGGAGAGAAGAGACCCAGTACTTC. The genes are TRBV2 and TRBJ2-5, with 8 bases fitting TRBD2. CDR3 length equals 14 residues. Germline values: CDR1 SNHLY, CDR2 FYNNEI. Trimming cost V 5 bases and J 3 bases; bases outside gene matches: 5.

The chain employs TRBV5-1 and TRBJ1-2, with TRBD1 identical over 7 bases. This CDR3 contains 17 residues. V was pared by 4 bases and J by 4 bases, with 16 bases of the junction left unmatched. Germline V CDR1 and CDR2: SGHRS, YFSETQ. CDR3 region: CASSTSARQGSGYGYTF. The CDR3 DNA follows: TGCGCCAGCAGCACTAGCGCCAGACAGGGCTCTGGCTATGGCTACACCTTC. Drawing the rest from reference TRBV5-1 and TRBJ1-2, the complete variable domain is KAGVTQTPRYLIKTRGQQVTLSCSPISGHRSVSWYQQTPGQGLQFLFEYFSETQRNKGNFPGRFSGRQFSNSRSEMNVSTLELGDSALYLCASSTSARQGSGYGYTFGSGTRLTVV.

CDR3 region: CASSEVGWDSRYEQYF. The CDR3 DNA reads TGTGCCAGCAGTGAAGTGGGTTGGGACAGCCGCTACGAGCAGTACTTC. The chain links TRBV6-1 to TRBJ2-7; 7 bases map to TRBD1. Germline V gene lookup returns CDR1 MNHNS and CDR2 SASEGT. Trimming took 1 base from V and 3 from J; bases not matched to a gene: 9. The CDR3 contains 16 residues.

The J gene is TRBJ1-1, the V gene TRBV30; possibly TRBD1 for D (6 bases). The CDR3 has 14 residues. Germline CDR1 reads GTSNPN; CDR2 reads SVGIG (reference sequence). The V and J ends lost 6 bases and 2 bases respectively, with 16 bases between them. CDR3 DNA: TGTGCCTGTACAGGGACGATGGGAAACACTGAAGCTTTCTTT. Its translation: CACTGTMGNTEAFF. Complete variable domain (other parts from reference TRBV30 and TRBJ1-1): SQTIHQWPATLVQPVGSPLSLECTVEGTSNPNLYWYRQAAGRGLQLLFYSVGIGQISSEVPQNLSASRPQDRQFILSSKKLLLSDSGFYLCACTGTMGNTEAFFGQGTRLTVV.

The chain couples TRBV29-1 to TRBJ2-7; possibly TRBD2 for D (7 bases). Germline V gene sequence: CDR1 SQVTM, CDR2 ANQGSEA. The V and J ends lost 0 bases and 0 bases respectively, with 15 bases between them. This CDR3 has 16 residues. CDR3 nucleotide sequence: TGCAGCGTTGAAGATGAGAGGGGAGGGGGCTCCTACGAGCAGTACTTC. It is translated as CSVEDERGGGSYEQYF.

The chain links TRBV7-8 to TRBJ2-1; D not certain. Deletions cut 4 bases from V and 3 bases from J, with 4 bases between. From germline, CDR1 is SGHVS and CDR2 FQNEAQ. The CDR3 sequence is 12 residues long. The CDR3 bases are TGTGCCAGCAGCTCCCACTACAATGAGCAGTTCTTC. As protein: CASSSHYNEQFF.

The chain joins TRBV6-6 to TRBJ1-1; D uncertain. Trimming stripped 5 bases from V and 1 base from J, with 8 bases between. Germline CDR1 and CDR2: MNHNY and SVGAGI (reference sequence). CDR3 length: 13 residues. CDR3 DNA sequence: TGTGCCAGCAGTCCAACACGGAACACTGAAGCTTTCTTT. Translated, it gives CASSPTRNTEAFF.

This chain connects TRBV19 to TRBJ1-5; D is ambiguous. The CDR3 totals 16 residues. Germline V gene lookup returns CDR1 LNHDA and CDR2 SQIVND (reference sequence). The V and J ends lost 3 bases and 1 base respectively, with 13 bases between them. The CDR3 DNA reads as TGTGCCAGTAGTATGTACCTGGTGGGCAGCAATCAGCCCCAGCATTTT. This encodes CASSMYLVGSNQPQHF.

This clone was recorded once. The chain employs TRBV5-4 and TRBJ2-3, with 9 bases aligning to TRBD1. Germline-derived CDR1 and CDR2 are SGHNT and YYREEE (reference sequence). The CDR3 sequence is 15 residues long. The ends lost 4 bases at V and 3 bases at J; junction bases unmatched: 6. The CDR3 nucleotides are TGTGCCAGCAGCATACCGGGACAGGGTACAGATACGCAGTATTTT. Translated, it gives CASSIPGQGTDTQYF.

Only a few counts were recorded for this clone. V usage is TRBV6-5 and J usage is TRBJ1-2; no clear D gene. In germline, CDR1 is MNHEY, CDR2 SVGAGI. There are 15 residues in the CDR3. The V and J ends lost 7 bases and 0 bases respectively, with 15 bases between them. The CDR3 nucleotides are TGTGCCAGCACCCAGCGGCTTGGGGCTAACTATGGCTACACCTTC. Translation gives CASTQRLGANYGYTF.

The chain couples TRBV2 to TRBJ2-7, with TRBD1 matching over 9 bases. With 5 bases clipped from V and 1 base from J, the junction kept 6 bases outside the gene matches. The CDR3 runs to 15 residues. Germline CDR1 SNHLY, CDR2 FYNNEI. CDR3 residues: CASSFGQGRSYEQYF. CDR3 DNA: TGTGCCAGCAGTTTCGGACAGGGGCGATCCTACGAGCAGTACTTC. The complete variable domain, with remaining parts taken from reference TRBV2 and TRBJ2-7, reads EPEVTQTPSHQVTQMGQEVILRCVPISNHLYFYWYRQILGQKVEFLVSFYNNEISEKSEIFDDQFSVERPDGSNFTLKIRSTKLEDSAMYFCASSFGQGRSYEQYFGPGTRLTVT.

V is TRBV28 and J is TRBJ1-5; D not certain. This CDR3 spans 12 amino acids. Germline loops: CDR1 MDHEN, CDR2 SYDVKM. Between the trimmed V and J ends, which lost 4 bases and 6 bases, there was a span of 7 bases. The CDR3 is CASSSAGQPQHF. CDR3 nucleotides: TGTGCCAGCAGTTCCGCGGGTCAGCCCCAGCATTTT.